A single sample gave rise to the 10 T cell receptor delta chains below, sequenced in a study of γδ T cells in repeated Plasmodium falciparum infection. TCRdb re-processed the multiplex PCR reads using CATT. The sample holds 75,000 to 100,000 delta-chain clones; approximately 1.4% are singletons and the top ten take 8.5% to 10%. Gammadelta T cells were flow-sorted from PBMC into Vgamma9/Vdelta2+ and Vdelta2-negative populations for bulk analysis. Sequencing was done on a sample of gamma-delta T cells from blood. Receptors were obtained from a pool of human donors (malaria-infected and uninfected, not separated).

In regard to this clone: The TCRdb protein comes from a much larger clone and disagrees with this DNA's translation at residue 3, likely due to a read error; the protein given here is derived from the DNA. This sequence joins TRDV1 and TRDJ1; 7 bases fit TRDD3. TCRdb carries no J gene annotation; the J gene was assigned here by matching the DNA with germline. The CDR3 runs to 15 residues. Germline V gene data show CDR1 as TSWWSYY and CDR2 as QGS. The CDR3 here is CAPGGKYTDTDKLIF. CDR3 nucleotides: TGTGCTCCTGGGGGCAAATACACGGACACCGATAAACTCATCTTT.

In its sample, this clone was seen a few times. This likely came from a read error, as a far larger clone is one base away. The genes are TRDV1 and TRDJ1; 7 positions match TRDD2. The J gene was missing in TCRdb and was found by matching the end of the DNA to germline. CDR3 length: 17 amino acids. The germline gives CDR1 TSWWSYY, CDR2 QGS. In DNA, the CDR3 is TGCGCTCTTGGGTTGGTTTCCTACGTTGAGAACACCGATAAACTCATCTTT. Protein: CALGLVSYVENTDKLIF.

This clone was counted many times. The chain links TRDV1 to TRDJ1; 10 bases agree with TRDD3. The CDR3 has 20 residues. Trimming at V came to 1 base and at J to 0 bases, leaving 14 bases not matched to a gene. Germline V gene lookup returns CDR1 TSWWSYY and CDR2 QGS. CDR3 DNA sequence: TGTGCTCTTGGGGAACCCTTCTCACCTTACTGGGGGATTTACACCGATAAACTCATCTTT. It yields the protein CALGEPFSPYWGIYTDKLIF.

This clone was counted at least ten times. The chain uses TRDV1 and TRDJ1; the D gene is possibly TRDD3 (7 bases). TCRdb lists no J gene, so it was determined here by aligning the DNA to germline. The ends were cut back, 1 base at V and 0 bases at J, with 27 bases in the middle. Germline-derived CDR1 and CDR2 are TSWWSYY and QGS. CDR3 length equals 21 residues. This CDR3 is CALGEPPLPLGLGGYTDKLIF. In nucleotides, the CDR3 is TGTGCTCTTGGGGAACCCCCACTTCCTTTAGGGCTGGGGGGCTACACCGATAAACTCATCTTT.

This chain connects TRDV1 to TRDJ1, with D maybe TRDD3 (8 bases). TCRdb carries no J gene annotation; the J gene was assigned here by matching the DNA with germline. The CDR3 contains 21 residues. V lost 8 bases to trimming and J lost 0 bases, with 34 bases between them. Germline assignment: CDR1 TSWWSYY and CDR2 QGS. CDR3 region: CALSIIPTEGTGGSYTDKLIF. In DNA form, the CDR3 reads TGTGCTCTTTCCATTATTCCTACGGAGGGTACTGGGGGGTCTTACACCGATAAACTCATCTTT.

The sample holds many counts of this clone. A much larger clone sits a single nucleotide away, making a read error possible. The CDR3 protein is CAIGERITRGIPPTDKLIF. In DNA, the CDR3 is TGTGCTATTGGGGAAAGGATCACTAGGGGGATACCGCCCACCGATAAACTCATCTTT. The gene calls are TRDV1 and TRDJ1, with 9 positions matching TRDD3. Germline CDR1 and CDR2: TSWWSYY and QGS. The CDR3 sequence is 19 residues long.

This clone was counted a few times. For this DNA, TCRdb reports the protein of a much larger clone, which diverges at residue 8, most likely from a read error; the protein presented here is translated directly from the DNA. This chain uses TRDV1 with TRDJ1; perhaps TRDD2 as D (9 bases). Trimming removed 0 bases at V and 0 bases at J, with 35 bases between. There are 24 residues in the CDR3. Germline CDR1 reads TSWWSYY; CDR2 reads QGS. CDR3 residues: CALGELWAHPSYGQLLGDTDKLIF. The CDR3 DNA reads as TGTGCTCTTGGGGAACTGTGGGCACACCCTTCCTACGGACAGTTACTGGGGGACACCGATAAACTCATCTTT.

The J gene is TRDJ2, the V gene TRDV1; possibly TRDD3 for D (6 bases). Because TCRdb records no J gene, it was assigned here through a match of the DNA to germline. This CDR3 region has 16 residues. Trimming took off 4 bases at V and 6 bases at J, with 18 bases between the two ends. CDR1 is TSWWSYY and CDR2 is QGS in the germline V gene. CDR3 amino acids: CALGVHTGGRSAQLFF. The CDR3 DNA follows: TGTGCTCTTGGGGTCCATACGGGGGGGAGGTCAGCACAACTCTTCTTT.

As for this clone: TCRdb's protein, taken from a much larger clone, differs from this DNA's translation at residue 3, likely owing to a read error; the protein displayed comes from the DNA. V is TRDV2 and J is TRDJ1; 10 bases are shared with TRDD3. There are 21 residues in the CDR3. Germline-derived CDR1 and CDR2 are GEAIGNYY and EKD. The CDR3 sequence: CARDTVGGLGDRRGGTDKLIF. CDR3 sequence (DNA): TGTGCCCGTGACACCGTAGGTGGTCTGGGGGATAGGAGAGGCGGCACCGATAAACTCATCTTT.

This clone was recorded many times. The translation of this DNA and the TCRdb protein of a much larger clone differ at residue 9, probably owing to a read error; the protein shown here is translated from the DNA. V is TRDV2 and J is TRDJ1; TRDD2 might be the D (5 bases). Germline V gene sequence: CDR1 GEAIGNYY, CDR2 EKD. The ends were cut back, 0 bases at V and 0 bases at J, with 13 bases in the middle. The CDR3 sequence is 16 residues long. CDR3 coding DNA: TGTGCCTGTGACACCTTGGTTGGCCTTCACACCGATAAACTCATCTTT. Protein sequence: CACDTLVGLHTDKLIF.